The 14 T cell receptor beta chains reported below all come from one sample, sequenced in a study of cytomegalovirus exposure and HLA in healthy donors. Primers included in the PCR were 60 Vbeta and 13 Jbeta primers. Assay: immunoSEQ multiplex PCR; the TCRdb copy retains only in-frame clones and omits some. Of about 110,000 clones listed, nearly 70% were seen once; the top ten hold 5% to 7%. Sequencing used PBMCs. The source of these receptors is a woman aged 70 to 79 in good health and CMV-seropositive.

This clone showed up just a few times. Here the CDR3 DNA reads TGTGCCTGGAACAGGGTAGGTAATCAGCCCCAGCATTTT. Protein product: CAWNRVGNQPQHF. This chain connects TRBV30 to TRBJ1-5; TRBD1 might be the D (6 bases). Trimming stripped 4 bases from V and 4 bases from J, with 11 bases between. This CDR3 has 13 amino acids. CDR1 and CDR2 (germline): GTSNPN, SVGIG (reference sequence).

This clone has only a few counts. The chain uses TRBV9 and TRBJ2-5; weak D call: TRBD2 (6 bases). This CDR3 is built from 14 residues. Germline assignment: CDR1 SGDLS and CDR2 YYNGEE. The V gene lost 0 bases and the J gene lost 4 bases, with 10 bases spanning the gap. The CDR3 spells CASSVAGVGETQYF. The CDR3, as DNA: TGTGCCAGCAGCGTAGCGGGGGTGGGAGAGACCCAGTACTTC. Based on the CDR3 plus reference TRBV9 and TRBJ2-5, the full variable domain is DSGVTQTPKHLITATGQRVTLRCSPRSGDLSVYWYQQSLDQGLQFLIQYYNGEERAKGNILERFSAQQFPDLHSELNLSSLELGDSALYFCASSVAGVGETQYFGPGTRLLVL.

This clone was found a few times. The chain has TRBV19 and TRBJ2-1; 9 nucleotides agree with TRBD2. V trimming: 5 bases; J trimming: 7 bases; junction bases outside the gene matches: 21. The CDR3 has 19 residues. Per germline, CDR1 LNHDA and CDR2 SQIVND (reference sequence). The CDR3 is CASSVSPASGVGPANEQFF. The DNA for the CDR3 is TGTGCCAGTAGTGTCTCCCCGGCTAGCGGGGTTGGGCCCGCGAATGAGCAGTTCTTC.

V and J are TRBV11-2 and TRBJ2-5; D possibly corresponds to TRBD2 (6 bases). The CDR3 consists of 15 residues. Germline V gene data show CDR1 as SGHAT and CDR2 as FQNNGV. The V and J ends lost 5 bases and 0 bases respectively, with 13 bases between them. In nucleotides, the CDR3 is TGTGCCAGCAGCCCGTTGGGACTCTACCAAGAGACCCAGTACTTC. The encoded protein is CASSPLGLYQETQYF.

A single count supports this clone. The genes are TRBV6-6 and TRBJ1-4; 8 bases match TRBD1. J gave up 5 bases and V 4 bases, and 3 bases lay outside the gene matches. Germline V gene sequence: CDR1 MNHNY, CDR2 SVGAGI (reference sequence). The CDR3 spans 14 residues. In DNA, the CDR3 is TGTGCCAGCAGTTTAGGACAGGGAAATGAAAAACTGTTTTTT. The encoded protein is CASSLGQGNEKLFF.

The chain uses TRBV7-2 and TRBJ2-7, with 8 bases lining up with TRBD2. Germline V lookup: CDR1 SGHTA, CDR2 FQGNSA. After removal of 5 bases from V and 6 bases from J, the junction contained 9 bases not matched to a gene. The length of the CDR3 is 14 residues. CDR3 bases: TGTGCCAGCAGCCCCACTAGCGGCCTCGGCGAGCAGTACTTC. Its translation: CASSPTSGLGEQYF.

The chain links TRBV30 to TRBJ1-6; 9 bases are a match to TRBD1. V lost 2 bases, J lost 9 bases, and 2 bases stayed unmatched. The CDR3 has 13 residues. Germline V gene lookup returns CDR1 GTSNPN and CDR2 SVGIG (reference sequence). CDR3 in amino acids: CAWSRGQGSPLHF. CDR3 DNA: TGTGCCTGGAGTAGGGGACAGGGTTCACCCCTCCACTTT.

This chain joins TRBV19 and TRBJ2-5; D perhaps matches TRBD1 (6 bases). The germline CDR1 and CDR2 sequences are LNHDA and SQIVND (reference sequence). This CDR3 has 15 amino acids. V was cut by 5 bases and J by 2 bases, with 15 bases left in between. The CDR3 loop is CASSPGTQRQETQYF. In DNA form, the CDR3 reads TGTGCCAGTAGTCCCGGGACACAACGTCAAGAGACCCAGTACTTC.

The V and J genes are TRBV7-8 and TRBJ1-2; D may be TRBD1 (5 bases). CDR3 length equals 12 residues. From germline, CDR1 is SGHVS and CDR2 FQNEAQ. With 6 bases removed from V and 7 bases from J, the gap between germline ends came to 12 bases. The CDR3 DNA reads TGTGCCAGCAGTATGGGGGGAAGTGGCTACACCTTC. This encodes CASSMGGSGYTF.

The chain is built from TRBV19 and TRBJ1-1, with TRBD1 matching over 9 bases. The J segment lost 4 bases and the V segment lost 7 bases, leaving 7 bases of the junction unmatched. CDR1 is LNHDA, CDR2 SQIVND, per germline (reference sequence). The CDR3 covers 14 residues. CDR3 protein: CASIPDRGATEAFF. The CDR3 coding sequence is TGTGCCAGTATCCCGGACAGGGGAGCCACTGAAGCTTTCTTT.

The chain recombines TRBV6-1 with TRBJ1-2; 7 bases line up with TRBD1. CDR1 and CDR2 (germline): MNHNS, SASEGT. Trimming at V came to 8 bases and at J to 8 bases, leaving 8 bases not matched to a gene. The CDR3 runs 12 residues. CDR3 in DNA: TGTGCCAGCCTCCGGAGGGGGCAAGGCTACACCTTC. Amino acid sequence: CASLRRGQGYTF.

J is TRBJ2-7 and V is TRBV18; 9 nucleotides agree with TRBD1. This CDR3 contains 15 residues. Looked up from germline, CDR1 is KGHSH and CDR2 is LQKENI. Trimming at V came to 3 bases and at J to 0 bases, leaving 3 bases not matched to a gene. CDR3 coding DNA: TGTGCCAGCTCACCCGGGACAGGGTCCTCCTACGAGCAGTACTTC. Translated, it gives CASSPGTGSSYEQYF.

As for this clone: The junction departs from germline at one end; a sequencing error may be responsible. CDR3 sequence (DNA): TGCGCCAGCAGCTCGACAGGGGGCTCCTTCAATGAGCAGTTCTTC. This sequence encodes CASSSTGGSFNEQFF. The gene calls are TRBV5-1 and TRBJ2-1; 10 bases are a match to TRBD1. From germline, CDR1 is SGHRS and CDR2 YFSETQ. The CDR3 totals 15 residues.

The CDR3 spells CAISERAGEQPQHF. The CDR3 DNA follows: TGTGCCATCAGTGAGCGGGCAGGGGAGCAGCCCCAGCATTTT. This chain links TRBV10-3 with TRBJ1-5; perhaps TRBD1 as D (6 bases). The CDR3 is 14 residues long. Trimming shortened V by 2 bases and J by 7 bases, and 12 bases separated the two germline ends. Per germline, CDR1 ENHRY and CDR2 SYGVKD.